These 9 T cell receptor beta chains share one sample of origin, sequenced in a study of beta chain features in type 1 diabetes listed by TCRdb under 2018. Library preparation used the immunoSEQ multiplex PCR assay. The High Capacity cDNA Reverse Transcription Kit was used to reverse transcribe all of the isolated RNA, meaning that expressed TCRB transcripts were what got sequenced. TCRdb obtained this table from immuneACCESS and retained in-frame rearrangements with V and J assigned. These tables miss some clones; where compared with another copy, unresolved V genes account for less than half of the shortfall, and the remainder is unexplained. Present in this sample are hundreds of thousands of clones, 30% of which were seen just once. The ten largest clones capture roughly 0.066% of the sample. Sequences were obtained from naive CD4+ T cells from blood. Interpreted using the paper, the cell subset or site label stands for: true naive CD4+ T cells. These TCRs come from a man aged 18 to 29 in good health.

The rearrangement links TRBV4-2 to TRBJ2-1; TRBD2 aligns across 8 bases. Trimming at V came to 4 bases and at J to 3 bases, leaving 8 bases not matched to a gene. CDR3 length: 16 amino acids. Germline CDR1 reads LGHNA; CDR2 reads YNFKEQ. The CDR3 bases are TGTGCCAGCAGCCTAACCAGCGGGAGTATCTACAATGAGCAGTTCTTC. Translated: CASSLTSGSIYNEQFF.

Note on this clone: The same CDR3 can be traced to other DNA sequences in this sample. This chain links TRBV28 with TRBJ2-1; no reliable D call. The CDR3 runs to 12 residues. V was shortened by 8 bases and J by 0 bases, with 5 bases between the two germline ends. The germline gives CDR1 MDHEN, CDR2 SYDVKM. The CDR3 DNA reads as TGTGCCAGCGGGCGCTCCTACAATGAGCAGTTCTTC. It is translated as CASGRSYNEQFF.

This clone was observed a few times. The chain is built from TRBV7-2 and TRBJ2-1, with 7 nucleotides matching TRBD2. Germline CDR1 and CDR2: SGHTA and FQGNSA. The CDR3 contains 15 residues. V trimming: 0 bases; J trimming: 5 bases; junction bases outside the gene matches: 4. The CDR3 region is CASSLAREMNNEQFF. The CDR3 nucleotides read TGTGCCAGCAGCTTAGCGCGGGAGATGAACAATGAGCAGTTCTTC.

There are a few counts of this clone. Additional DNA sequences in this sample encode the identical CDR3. The CDR3 DNA is TGCAGTGCTCGGGAGAGCTACGAGCAGTACTTC. It translates to CSARESYEQYF. V and J are TRBV20-1 and TRBJ2-7; D possibly corresponds to TRBD2 (6 bases). Per the germline V gene, CDR1 is DFQATT and CDR2 is SNEGSKA (reference sequence). The ends were cut back, 5 bases at V and 3 bases at J, with 8 bases in the middle. This CDR3 is 11 amino acids long.

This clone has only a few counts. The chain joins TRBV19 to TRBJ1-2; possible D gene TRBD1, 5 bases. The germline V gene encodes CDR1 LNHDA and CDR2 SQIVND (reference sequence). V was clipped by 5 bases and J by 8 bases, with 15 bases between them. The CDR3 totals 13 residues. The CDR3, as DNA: TGTGCCAGTAGTCCCCTAGGGACTTCGGGCTACACCTTC. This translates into CASSPLGTSGYTF.

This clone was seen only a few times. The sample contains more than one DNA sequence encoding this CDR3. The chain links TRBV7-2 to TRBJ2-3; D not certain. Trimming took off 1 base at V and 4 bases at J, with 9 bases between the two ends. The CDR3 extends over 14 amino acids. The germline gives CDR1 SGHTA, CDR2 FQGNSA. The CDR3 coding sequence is TGTGCCAGCAGCTTAGTTGCAGGCGCAGATACGCAGTATTTT. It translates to CASSLVAGADTQYF.

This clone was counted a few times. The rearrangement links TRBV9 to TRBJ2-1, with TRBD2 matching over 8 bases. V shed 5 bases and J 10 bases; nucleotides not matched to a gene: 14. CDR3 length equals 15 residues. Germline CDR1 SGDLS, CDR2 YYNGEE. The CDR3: CASRLGPHGGREQFF. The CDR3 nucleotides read TGTGCCAGCAGGCTAGGCCCCCATGGCGGGAGGGAGCAGTTCTTC.

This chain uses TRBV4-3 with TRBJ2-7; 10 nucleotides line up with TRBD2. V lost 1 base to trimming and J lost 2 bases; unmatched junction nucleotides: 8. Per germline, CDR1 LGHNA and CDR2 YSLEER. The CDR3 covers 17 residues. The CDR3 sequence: CASSQGAASGSPYEQYF. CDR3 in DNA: TGCGCCAGCAGCCAAGGTGCGGCTAGCGGGAGCCCCTACGAGCAGTACTTC.

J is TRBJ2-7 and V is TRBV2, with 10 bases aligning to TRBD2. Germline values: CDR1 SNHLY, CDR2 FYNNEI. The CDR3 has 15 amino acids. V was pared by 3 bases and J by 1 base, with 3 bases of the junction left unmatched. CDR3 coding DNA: TGTGCCAGCAGTGATCTAGCGGGAGTTTCCTACGAGCAGTACTTC. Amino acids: CASSDLAGVSYEQYF.